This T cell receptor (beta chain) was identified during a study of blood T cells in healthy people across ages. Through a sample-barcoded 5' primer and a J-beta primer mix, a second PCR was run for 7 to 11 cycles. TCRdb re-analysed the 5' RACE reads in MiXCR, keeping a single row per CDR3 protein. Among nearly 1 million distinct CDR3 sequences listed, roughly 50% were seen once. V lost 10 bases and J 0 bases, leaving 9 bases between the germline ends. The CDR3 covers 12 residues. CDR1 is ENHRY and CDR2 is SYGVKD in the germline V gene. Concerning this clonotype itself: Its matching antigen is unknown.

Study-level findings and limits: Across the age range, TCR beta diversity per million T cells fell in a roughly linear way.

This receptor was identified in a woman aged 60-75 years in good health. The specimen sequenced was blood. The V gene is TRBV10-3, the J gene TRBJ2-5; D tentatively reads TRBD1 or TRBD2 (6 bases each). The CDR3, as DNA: TGTGCCACCGGGGGCCACCAAGAGACCCAGTACTTC. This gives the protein CATGGHQETQYF.